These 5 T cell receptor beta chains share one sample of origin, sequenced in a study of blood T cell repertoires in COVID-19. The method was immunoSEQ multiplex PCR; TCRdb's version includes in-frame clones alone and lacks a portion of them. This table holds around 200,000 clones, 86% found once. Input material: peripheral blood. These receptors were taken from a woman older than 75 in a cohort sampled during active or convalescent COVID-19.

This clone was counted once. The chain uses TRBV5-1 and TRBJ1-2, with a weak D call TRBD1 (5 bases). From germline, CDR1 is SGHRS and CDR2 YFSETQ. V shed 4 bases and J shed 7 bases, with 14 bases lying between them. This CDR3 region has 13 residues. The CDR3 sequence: CASSPSGDLGYTF. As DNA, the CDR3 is TGCGCCAGCAGCCCCAGCGGGGACCTTGGCTACACCTTC.

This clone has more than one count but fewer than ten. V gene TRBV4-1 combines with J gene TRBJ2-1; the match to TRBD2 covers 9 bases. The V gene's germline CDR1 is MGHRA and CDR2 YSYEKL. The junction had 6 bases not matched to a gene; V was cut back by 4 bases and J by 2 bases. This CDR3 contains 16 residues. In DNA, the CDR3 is TGCGCCAGCAGCCGAAGCGGGAGGAAGACCTACAATGAGCAGTTCTTC. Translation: CASSRSGRKTYNEQFF.

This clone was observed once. The CDR3 is CSVVQGGEKLFF. CDR3 bases: TGCAGCGTTGTTCAGGGCGGCGAAAAACTGTTTTTT. The genes are TRBV29-1 and TRBJ1-4; D may be TRBD1 (5 bases). The germline V gene has CDR1 SQVTM and CDR2 ANQGSEA. CDR3 length equals 12 residues. The ends were cut back, 4 bases at V and 8 bases at J, with 11 bases in the middle.

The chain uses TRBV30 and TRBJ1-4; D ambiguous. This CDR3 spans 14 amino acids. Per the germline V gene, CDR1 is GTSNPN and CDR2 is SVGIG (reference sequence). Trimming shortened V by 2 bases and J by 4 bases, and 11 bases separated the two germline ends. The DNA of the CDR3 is TGTGCCTGGAGTACAAACGTTAATAATGAAAAACTGTTTTTT. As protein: CAWSTNVNNEKLFF.

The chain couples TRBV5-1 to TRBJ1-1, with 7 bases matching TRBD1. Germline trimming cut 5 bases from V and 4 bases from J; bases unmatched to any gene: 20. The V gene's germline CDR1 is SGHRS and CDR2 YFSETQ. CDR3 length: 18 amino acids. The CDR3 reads CASRLGTAGPLVATEAFF. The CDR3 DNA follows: TGCGCCAGCAGGTTAGGGACAGCCGGACCCCTTGTGGCCACTGAAGCTTTCTTT.